This T cell receptor (beta chain) was recorded in a study of T cell changes during pregnancy in multiple sclerosis (dated by TCRdb to the late 2010s). For context, the study as a whole: Changes in the T cell repertoire over the course of pregnancy were examined in this study in women with multiple sclerosis.

Library preparation used the immunoSEQ multiplex PCR assay. This is the immuneACCESS table as TCRdb keeps it, with only in-frame sequences that have V and J called. A part of the clones is gone; compared with another copy, unresolved V genes explain less than half, and the rest is unexplained. The sample data list 30,000 to 45,000 clones, and approximately 90% of these were observed just once. The biggest ten clones account for 10% to 12% of the sample. V trim: 2 bases; J trim: 5 bases; unmatched bases: 11. The CDR3 contains 16 residues, cysteine and phenylalanine counted. The retained sequence is limited to the CDR3, 48 bases, with the frame set at the first base. The germline V gene yields SGHTS for CDR1 and YDEGEE for CDR2. In this sample, this clone turned up once. What antigen it recognizes has not been identified. No base quality values were provided; no much bigger clone lies one nucleotide off.

The sample here was CD8+ T cells from peripheral blood mononuclear cells, taken in the third trimester of pregnancy. The receptor chain draws on TRBV5-8 and TRBJ2-5; 8 nucleotides in the junction match TRBD2. This sequence originates from a female donor with multiple sclerosis, enrolled in a pregnancy study. For the CDR3, the sequence is CASSFGTLGTRETQYF. The bases read TGTGCCAGCAGCTTCGGGACTTTGGGGACTAGGGAGACCCAGTACTTC.